The source of this T cell receptor (beta chain) is a study of T cells after yellow fever vaccination. The trim removed 5 bases at V and 3 bases at J, leaving 6 bases unmatched. Germline CDR1 reads ENHRY; CDR2 reads SYGVKD. The CDR3 is 14 amino acids. Whole-study findings and limits: The secondary response showed a weaker magnitude and a faster peak, day 5 versus 15. Within FACS-sorted repertoires, abundant clonotypes contaminating from the bulk population could be present. Subsequent booster samples again held most clones from primary vaccination (more than 95% CD4, roughly 90% CD8).

They built TCR cDNA with 5'RACE template switching, a step that put in a universal primer site and UMIs. A single record per CDR3 protein comes from TCRdb applying MiXCR to the 5' RACE reads. The profile shows roughly 96,000 distinct CDR3 sequences, about 8.8% of them singletons. This TCR derives from a man younger than 30 who received the YFV17D yellow fever vaccine. This material consisted of CD8+ T cells not binding an NS4B(214-222) dextramer, sorted from PBMCs, taken roughly 15 days after the first yellow fever vaccination. The rearrangement links TRBV10-3 to TRBJ1-2; 7 bases match TRBD1. The CDR3 coding sequence is TGTGCCATCAGTAGCCCACAGGGGTACTATGGCTACACCTTC. This translates into CAISSPQGYYGYTF.